This TCR beta chain was documented in a study of shared clonotypes between healthy human individuals. Healthy and HIV-negative, the adult donors had no recent acute infections or vaccinations. Donors were Caucasian adults residing in Nashville, Tennessee, USA. With unsorted samples, genomic DNA was obtained from 75 million to 90 million PBMCs. DNA input for the unsorted PBMC replicate PCRs was 250 to 300 ng, 25,000 to 30,000 T cell genomes. Produced via immunoSEQ multiplex PCR; TCRdb's table is partial and in-frame only. The sample includes 400,000 to 500,000 clones, less than 80% of them seen just once. V lost 4 bases, J lost 0 bases, and 10 bases lay in between. Germline V gene data show CDR1 as MDHEN and CDR2 as SYDVKM. This CDR3 contains 16 residues.

The clonotype originates from a woman aged 40 to 50 in good health. Some clones in this sample may be carry-over from other donors' samples. Material: PBMCs. V gene TRBV28 combines with J gene TRBJ1-6; no firm D call. The CDR3 loop is CASSSLDSSYNSPLHF. The CDR3 DNA follows: TGTGCCAGCAGTTCCCTTGATAGCTCCTATAATTCACCCCTCCACTTT.